The 27 T cell receptor beta chains listed next were all sequenced from one sample in a study of early T cells in non-severe SARS-CoV-2 infection. MiXCR was run by TCRdb on the 5' RACE reads, yielding one entry per CDR3 protein. The sample lists about 54,000 distinct CDR3 sequences; about 7.1% were seen once. Sequences were derived from whole blood, sampled at baseline. These TCRs come from an adult who was a healthcare worker with PCR-confirmed SARS-CoV-2 infection or an uninfected control (not recorded which).

Only a few counts were recorded for this clonotype. The chain carries TRBV5-6 and TRBJ2-7; D might be TRBD1 (5 bases). Per germline, CDR1 SGHDT and CDR2 YYEEEE. Between the trimmed V and J ends, which lost 1 base and 2 bases, there was a span of 7 bases. The CDR3 spans 13 residues. CDR3 loop: CASSLKGPYEQYF. The CDR3 coding sequence is TGTGCCAGCAGCTTGAAGGGGCCCTACGAGCAGTACTTC. The full variable domain, completed using reference TRBV5-6 and TRBJ2-7, is DAGVTQSPTHLIKTRGQQVTLRCSPKSGHDTVSWYQQALGQGPQFIFQYYEEEERQRGNFPDRFSGHQFPNYSSELNVNALLLGDSALYLCASSLKGPYEQYFGPGTRLTVT.

The V gene is TRBV7-9, the J gene TRBJ1-1; D uncertain. CDR1 and CDR2 (germline): SEHNR, FQNEAQ (reference sequence). The germline V and J ends were trimmed by 5 bases and 7 bases, with 5 bases remaining between them. The CDR3 contains 10 residues. The CDR3 protein is CASSPGEAFF. The CDR3 DNA reads TGTGCCAGCAGCCCCGGTGAAGCTTTCTTT.

V and J are TRBV7-2 and TRBJ2-1, with D possibly being TRBD1 (7 bases). The CDR3 runs 15 residues. Trimming cost V 4 bases and J 4 bases, with 14 bases left between them. Per germline, CDR1 SGHTA and CDR2 FQGNSA. The CDR3 DNA is TGTGCCAGCAGCTCCCGCAGGGGGGTATACAATGAGCAGTTCTTC. It specifies CASSSRRGVYNEQFF. Drawing the rest from reference TRBV7-2 and TRBJ2-1, the complete variable domain is GAGVSQSPSNKVTEKGKDVELRCDPISGHTALYWYRQSLGQGLEFLIYFQGNSAPDKSGLPSDRFSAERTGGSVSTLTIQRTQQEDSAVYLCASSSRRGVYNEQFFGPGTRLTVL.

There are a few counts of this clonotype. The V gene is TRBV4-3, the J gene TRBJ1-5; D is unresolved. CDR3 length equals 15 residues. Deletions cut 1 base from V and 5 bases from J, with 12 bases between. Germline V gene data show CDR1 as LGHNA and CDR2 as YSLEER. CDR3 sequence: CASSQGADVYQPQHF. The CDR3 nucleotides read TGCGCCAGCAGCCAAGGGGCGGATGTCTATCAGCCCCAGCATTTT.

Ten or more counts support this clonotype. The chain has TRBV4-3 and TRBJ2-5; D uncertain. Trimming pared 0 bases from V and 4 bases from J, leaving 6 bases between. CDR1 LGHNA and CDR2 YSLEER come from the germline V gene. This CDR3 has 13 residues. The CDR3 coding sequence is TGCGCCAGCAGCCAAGATTGGGGAGAGACCCAGTACTTC. It encodes CASSQDWGETQYF.

This chain uses TRBV10-2 with TRBJ2-5, with 8 bases identical to TRBD1. This CDR3 spans 14 amino acids. V trimming: 6 bases; J trimming: 2 bases; junction bases outside the gene matches: 5. Germline V CDR1 and CDR2: WSHSY, SAAADI. This chain's CDR3 is CASSWTGPQETQYF. In DNA, the CDR3 is TGCGCCAGCAGCTGGACAGGGCCACAAGAGACCCAGTACTTC.

This clonotype has a count of ten or more. The V call is TRBV7-8, the J call TRBJ2-7; 7 positions agree with TRBD1. Germline V gene data show CDR1 as SGHVS and CDR2 as FQNEAQ. After removal of 2 bases from V and 4 bases from J, the junction contained 11 bases not matched to a gene. The CDR3 spans 16 residues. The CDR3: CASSLLEGDSSYEQYF. The DNA for the CDR3 is TGTGCCAGCAGCTTATTAGAGGGGGACAGTTCATACGAGCAGTACTTC.

V and J are TRBV20-1 and TRBJ1-1; D is unclear. V was shortened by 5 bases and J by 2 bases, with 12 bases between the two germline ends. Germline V gene data show CDR1 as DFQATT and CDR2 as SNEGSKA (reference sequence). CDR3 size: 13 residues. This CDR3 is CSALPVFNTEAFF. DNA for the CDR3: TGCAGTGCTCTCCCGGTATTCAACACTGAAGCTTTCTTT.

This clonotype was observed many times. This chain connects TRBV4-3 to TRBJ2-1, with D perhaps TRBD1 (5 bases). The CDR3 loop spans 20 amino acids. Trimming cost V 2 bases and J 3 bases, with 26 bases left between them. The germline CDR1 and CDR2 sequences are LGHNA and YSLEER. The CDR3 protein is CASSQSRVLRHPTLYNEQFF. In DNA form, the CDR3 reads TGCGCCAGCAGCCAAAGCAGGGTATTGCGACACCCCACACTCTACAATGAGCAGTTCTTC.

This clonotype showed up just a few times. V gene TRBV27 combines with J gene TRBJ2-3; D is perhaps TRBD2 (5 bases). CDR1 and CDR2 from the germline V gene are MNHEY and SMNVEV (reference sequence). The CDR3 runs to 17 residues. Trimming took off 5 bases at V and 5 bases at J, with 23 bases between the two ends. The CDR3 nucleotides read TGTGCCAGCAGTGTCTTTTTGGCCCTAGCCTCTCGAGATACGCAGTATTTT. Its translation is CASSVFLALASRDTQYF.

This clonotype has more than one count but fewer than ten. V and J are TRBV6-2 or TRBV6-3 and TRBJ1-5; TRBD1 aligns across 7 bases. CDR1 and CDR2 from the germline V gene are MNHEY and SVGEGT. Trimming took 4 bases from V and 0 from J; bases not matched to a gene: 15. The CDR3 totals 19 residues. In nucleotides, the CDR3 is TGTGCCAGCAGTTCCCGACTCACCGGGACAGACTATAGCAATCAGCCCCAGCATTTT. It is translated as CASSSRLTGTDYSNQPQHF.

The CDR3 reads CSARTGTWNEQFF. The CDR3 bases are TGCAGTGCTAGGACGGGAACCTGGAATGAGCAGTTCTTC. This chain uses TRBV20-1 with TRBJ2-1, with D tentatively TRBD2 (5 bases). The germline V gene encodes CDR1 DFQATT and CDR2 SNEGSKA (reference sequence). CDR3 length: 13 residues. Trimming took 3 bases from V and 7 from J, leaving 13 bases between them.

This clonotype was seen repeatedly, ten times or more. The V gene is TRBV12-3 or TRBV12-4, the J gene TRBJ1-2, with 7 bases matching TRBD1. This CDR3 has 16 residues. V trimming: 6 bases; J trimming: 0 bases; junction bases outside the gene matches: 10. DNA of the CDR3: TGTGCCAGCAGCCTACCGGGACAGCTAGCTAACTATGGCTACACCTTC. The encoded protein is CASSLPGQLANYGYTF.

This clonotype was seen many times. The V gene is TRBV7-2, the J gene TRBJ2-1; 8 bases line up with TRBD1. Germline CDR1 and CDR2: SGHTA and FQGNSA. Trimming removed 4 bases from V and 6 bases from J; junction bases left unmatched: 8. This CDR3 comprises 15 residues. The DNA of the CDR3 is TGTGCCAGCAGCTCGACCCCGGACAGGGTCAATGAGCAGTTCTTC. Translating gives CASSSTPDRVNEQFF.

This clonotype has more than one count but fewer than ten. The CDR3: CASRTGGSDTQYF. In DNA, the CDR3 is TGTGCCAGCCGGACAGGGGGGTCAGATACGCAGTATTTT. The chain is built from TRBV6-6 and TRBJ2-3, with TRBD1 identical over 10 bases. This CDR3 spans 13 amino acids. The germline V gene encodes CDR1 MNHNY and CDR2 SVGAGI (reference sequence). The V gene end was trimmed by 8 bases and the J gene end by 4 bases; junction bases not matched to a gene: 3.

This clonotype was recorded many times. V and J are TRBV20-1 and TRBJ1-5, with D perhaps TRBD1 (5 bases). The CDR3 has 12 amino acids. V was trimmed by 2 bases and J by 5 bases, leaving 7 bases between them. CDR1 DFQATT and CDR2 SNEGSKA come from the germline V gene (reference sequence). CDR3 sequence: CSARQGHQPQHF. The CDR3 DNA reads as TGCAGTGCTAGACAGGGTCATCAGCCCCAGCATTTT.

The chain employs TRBV7-2 and TRBJ1-4, with 7 bases aligning to TRBD1. V shed 3 bases and J 11 bases; nucleotides not matched to a gene: 6. The V gene's germline CDR1 is SGHTA and CDR2 FQGNSA. This CDR3 region has 13 residues. The CDR3 nucleotides read TGTGCCAGCAGCTTGGGGGGACAGAGGAAACTGTTTTTT. Amino acids: CASSLGGQRKLFF.

This clonotype has at least ten counts. This sequence joins TRBV7-9 and TRBJ1-5, with D perhaps matching TRBD1 (5 bases). The length of the CDR3 is 17 residues. With 0 bases removed from V and 5 bases from J, the gap between germline ends came to 17 bases. Per the germline V gene, CDR1 is SEHNR and CDR2 is FQNEAQ (reference sequence). The CDR3 protein is CASSLAHGAGVDQPQHF. The CDR3, as DNA: TGTGCCAGCAGCTTAGCGCACGGGGCTGGTGTCGATCAGCCCCAGCATTTT.

The V call is TRBV28, the J call TRBJ2-7; the D gene is possibly TRBD1 (5 bases). The germline V gene has CDR1 MDHEN and CDR2 SYDVKM. Between the trimmed V and J ends, which lost 2 bases and 0 bases, there was a span of 14 bases. The length of the CDR3 is 16 residues. Here the CDR3 reads CASSLAADSSSYEQYF. The CDR3, as DNA: TGTGCCAGCAGTTTAGCTGCCGACAGCAGCTCCTACGAGCAGTACTTC.

The table lists this clonotype with many counts. The chain joins TRBV28 to TRBJ2-7, with D tentatively TRBD1 (6 bases). The V end was cut by 3 bases, the J end by 0 bases, with 9 bases between. This CDR3 comprises 14 residues. Germline CDR1 reads MDHEN; CDR2 reads SYDVKM. In nucleotides, the CDR3 is TGTGCCAGCAGTTTCCAGGGGAGCTCCTACGAGCAGTACTTC. This sequence encodes CASSFQGSSYEQYF.

Here the CDR3 reads CASSYSSYNEQFF. The CDR3 DNA reads as TGTGCCAGCAGTTACTCTAGTTACAATGAGCAGTTCTTC. The J gene is TRBJ2-1, the V gene TRBV6-2 or TRBV6-3; D is uncertain. V was trimmed by 0 bases and J by 4 bases, leaving 4 bases between them. Germline V lookup: CDR1 MNHEY, CDR2 SVGEGT. This CDR3 is built from 13 residues.

This clonotype occurred many times. The gene calls are TRBV6-1 and TRBJ2-1; the D is unclear. Germline assignment: CDR1 MNHNS and CDR2 SASEGT. This CDR3 contains 13 residues. V was clipped by 6 bases and J by 7 bases, with 13 bases between them. The CDR3 sequence: CASRAQVTNEQFF. CDR3 coding DNA: TGTGCCAGCAGGGCTCAGGTTACGAATGAGCAGTTCTTC.

This clonotype has just a few counts. The chain joins TRBV6-6 to TRBJ1-2; D is uncertain. The germline gives CDR1 MNHNY, CDR2 SVGAGI (reference sequence). This CDR3 contains 14 residues. Between the trimmed V and J ends, which lost 6 bases and 4 bases, there was a span of 15 bases. In DNA form, the CDR3 reads TGTGCCAGCAGCCTGGACGGACCCAGCTATGGCTACACCTTC. Encoded protein: CASSLDGPSYGYTF.

This clonotype was seen a few times. The chain employs TRBV27 and TRBJ2-7; 7 bases map to TRBD1. The length of the CDR3 is 15 residues. Germline CDR1 MNHEY, CDR2 SMNVEV (reference sequence). The V gene end was trimmed by 4 bases and the J gene end by 1 base; junction bases not matched to a gene: 7. In DNA form, the CDR3 reads TGTGCCAGCAGTTCCCCAGGGGGTGGTTCCTACGAGCAGTACTTC. The encoded protein is CASSSPGGGSYEQYF.

This clonotype has a handful of counts. V usage is TRBV27 and J usage is TRBJ1-4; D is unclear. The CDR3 consists of 16 residues. Trimming removed 6 bases from V and 1 base from J, with 15 bases in between. The germline V gene encodes CDR1 MNHEY and CDR2 SMNVEV (reference sequence). CDR3 in amino acids: CASSEFPGVTNEKLFF. CDR3 nucleotide sequence: TGTGCCAGCAGCGAATTTCCGGGAGTAACTAATGAAAAACTGTTTTTT.

This clonotype has at least ten counts. The chain joins TRBV2 to TRBJ1-1; D might be TRBD1 (5 bases). CDR1 is SNHLY, CDR2 FYNNEI, per germline. The CDR3 sequence is 16 residues long. The V and J ends lost 7 bases and 1 base respectively, with 19 bases between them. The CDR3 DNA follows: TGTGCCAGCACCCTGGGGGGGGTGGGAGCGAACACTGAAGCTTTCTTT. It is translated as CASTLGGVGANTEAFF.

As regards this clonotype: A read error may be the cause here, since a much bigger clone is one base away. The CDR3 does not end in the conserved phenylalanine or tryptophan, so this is likely a read error. The chain recombines TRBV3-1 with TRBJ1-2; 9 bases agree with TRBD1. Unmatched junction bases numbered 11, after V lost 4 bases and J lost 8 bases. The CDR3 loop spans 15 amino acids. CDR1 LGHDT and CDR2 YNNKEL come from the germline V gene (reference sequence). The DNA for the CDR3 is TGTGCCAGCAGCCGACACGAACAGGGGGCGGAAGGCTACACCATC. Its protein is CASSRHEQGAEGYTI.